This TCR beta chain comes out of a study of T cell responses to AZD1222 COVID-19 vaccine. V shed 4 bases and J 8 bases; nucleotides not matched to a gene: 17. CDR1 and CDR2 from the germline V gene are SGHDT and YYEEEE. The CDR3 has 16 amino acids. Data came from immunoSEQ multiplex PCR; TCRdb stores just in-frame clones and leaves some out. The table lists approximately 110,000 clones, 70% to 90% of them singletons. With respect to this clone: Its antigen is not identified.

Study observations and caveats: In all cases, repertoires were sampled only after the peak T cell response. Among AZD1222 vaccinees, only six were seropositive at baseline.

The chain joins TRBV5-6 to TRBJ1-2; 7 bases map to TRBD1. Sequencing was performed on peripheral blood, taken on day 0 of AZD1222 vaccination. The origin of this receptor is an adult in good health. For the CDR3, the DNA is TGTGCCAGCAGCCTCCCTTCCGGAGGGGGCTGGGAAGGCTACACCTTC. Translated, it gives CASSLPSGGGWEGYTF.